The subject of this entry is one TCR beta chain. Its antigen is not identified. The data were obtained in a study of type 1 regulatory T cells. Study information: T-allo10 is an in vitro-generated, Tr1-enriched CD4 T cell product specific for alloantigen.

TCRdb reanalysed the reads using MiXCR and keeps one entry per CDR3 protein. The sample consists of about 42,000 distinct CDR3 sequences, 12% of them appearing once. Study observations and caveats: Compared with non-type 1 regulatory T cells, type 1 regulatory T cells showed a more restricted TCR repertoire.

In germline, CDR1 is LGHDT, CDR2 YNNKEL (reference sequence). The CDR3 is 15 amino acids. J was trimmed by 8 bases and V by 6 bases; bases with no gene match: 11. The sequence came from a human donor in good health. V and J are TRBV3-1 and TRBJ1-4, with 8 bases fitting TRBD1. Source material: cultured non-Tr1 T cells, either the whole culture or a sorted T cell fraction (not recorded which). The DNA of the CDR3 is TGTGCCAGCAGTACGACCGGGACAGGACGGGAAAAACTGTTTTTT. Its translation: CASSTTGTGREKLFF.